The clone carrying this T cell receptor beta chain appeared once. The sample belongs to a study of blood T cells in healthy people across ages. CDR3 length: 12 residues. Germline CDR1 and CDR2: DFQATT and SNEGSKA (reference sequence). Trimming removed 3 bases from V and 8 bases from J; junction bases left unmatched: 4. A second about 7 to 11 cycle PCR used barcoded and J-beta primers. One entry per CDR3 protein results from TCRdb running MiXCR on the 5' RACE reads. This table has roughly 700,000 distinct CDR3 sequences, 49% appearing once. V gene TRBV20-1 combines with J gene TRBJ1-5; TRBD1 matches 7 bases. Sequencing input: blood. This sequence originates from a woman aged 60-75 years in good health. CDR3 coding DNA: TGCAGTGCTAGGACAGGGTTAAAGCCCCAGCATTTT. Protein sequence: CSARTGLKPQHF.